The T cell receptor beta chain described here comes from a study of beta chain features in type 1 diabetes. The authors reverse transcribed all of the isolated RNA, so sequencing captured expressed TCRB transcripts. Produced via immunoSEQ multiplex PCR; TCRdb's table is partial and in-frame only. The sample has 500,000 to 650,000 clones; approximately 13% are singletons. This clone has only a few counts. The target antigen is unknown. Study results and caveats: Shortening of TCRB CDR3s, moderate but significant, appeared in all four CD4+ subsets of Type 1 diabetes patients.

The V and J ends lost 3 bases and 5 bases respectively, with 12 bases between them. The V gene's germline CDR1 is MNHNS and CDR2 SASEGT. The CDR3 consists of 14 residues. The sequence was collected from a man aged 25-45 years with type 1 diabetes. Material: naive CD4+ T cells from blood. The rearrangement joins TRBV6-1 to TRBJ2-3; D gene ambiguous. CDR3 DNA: TGTGCCAGCAGTGAGAGAACCCACGAAGATACGCAGTATTTT. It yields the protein CASSERTHEDTQYF.